This entry describes one T cell receptor (beta chain). Its matching antigen is unknown. The J segment lost 3 bases and the V segment lost 2 bases, leaving 8 bases of the junction unmatched. The CDR3 runs 16 residues. The germline V gene encodes CDR1 MNHEY and CDR2 SMNVEV (reference sequence). These data come from a study of T cells in Graves' hyperthyroidism and ophthalmopathy. Overall study findings and caveats: Model-based prediction identified ophthalmopathy a median around 6.5 months prior to its onset.

The investigators amplified TCR beta CDR3 regions from RNA transcripts. The HTBI primer set was used in a first-round RT-PCR of the TCR CDR3. TCRdb used MiXCR to reprocess the multiplex PCR reads, holding one entry per CDR3 protein. The sample holds about 360,000 distinct CDR3 sequences; roughly 13% are singletons and the top ten take less than 10%. Graves' hyperthyroidism was deemed stable absent ophthalmopathy progression within 18 months. Patients were excluded because of uncontrolled infection, other autoimmune disease, pregnancy or lactation. Using around 10 ml of fresh peripheral blood, PBMCs were prepared.

The receptor was derived from a woman between 18 and 29 years old with Graves' hyperthyroidism. The chain links TRBV27 to TRBJ2-5, with 8 positions matching TRBD1. Specimen: blood. The CDR3 reads CASSLRPGQAEETQYF. CDR3 DNA: TGTGCCAGCAGTTTACGCCCGGGACAGGCGGAAGAGACCCAGTACTTC.